A selection of T cell receptor beta chains follows, all from one sample in a study of shared clonotypes between healthy human individuals. Some clones are missing from TCRdb's copy, which holds only in-frame ones; the method was immunoSEQ multiplex PCR. Of about 2.4 million clones in the sample, roughly 93% were seen once. Sequencing was performed on naive CD4+ T cells from PBMCs. These receptors came from a man aged 18 to 29 in good health. Some clones in this sample may be carry-over from other donors' samples. The CDR3 runs from the conserved cysteine through the conserved F or W.

V,J,CDR3
TRBV6-1,TRBJ2-1,CASLLNGNSYNEQFF
TRBV6-1,TRBJ1-5,CASREWGQGNQPQHF
TRBV27,TRBJ2-6,CASSYRGTGANVLTF
TRBV11-2,TRBJ1-2,CASSLNPTGEGYTF
TRBV13,TRBJ1-5,CASSISNQPQHF
TRBV25-1,TRBJ1-1,CASNRQGARNTEAFF
TRBV19,TRBJ1-1,CASSIDRARGLTEAFF
TRBV27,TRBJ2-5,CASSLLSWGGIQETQYF
TRBV15,TRBJ2-2,CATSRDPGINTGELFF
TRBV13,TRBJ2-7,CASSLGGLAYSHEQYF
TRBV29-1,TRBJ2-5,CSARLGANQETQYF
TRBV30,TRBJ2-5,CAWSVGGGAGTQYF
TRBV6-1,TRBJ2-2,CASRLPAGNTGELFF
TRBV29-1,TRBJ1-1,CSVEVQQNTEAFF
TRBV27,TRBJ2-1,CASSFQVLAKQFF
TRBV5-1,TRBJ2-5,CASSPPGETQYF
TRBV5-1,TRBJ2-2,CASSSGTSGTYTGELFF
TRBV9,TRBJ2-3,CASSVGPHPTDTQYF
TRBV25-1,TRBJ2-7,CASSLGQGAYEQYF
TRBV5-8,TRBJ2-7,CASSLVPVYTHEQYF
TRBV5-1,TRBJ2-1,CASAPGPTGSEEQFF
TRBV9,TRBJ2-7,CASSVLPGQGALAHEQYF
TRBV7-8,TRBJ2-3,CASSPSGSSAPGDTQYF
TRBV4-2,TRBJ2-7,CASSLQRVRGRRSLYEQYF
TRBV6-5,TRBJ2-1,CASMLAGGSYNEQFF
TRBV29-1,TRBJ2-1,CSCSDTSGSGGQFF
TRBV6-5,TRBJ1-4,CASSERTGNEKLFF
TRBV19,TRBJ1-2,CASSTSGTANYGYTF
TRBV14,TRBJ2-1,CASSQETGGGLGYYNEQFF
TRBV21-1,TRBJ1-1,CASSVRDRVEDTEAFF
TRBV6-5,TRBJ1-1,CASSYKWTANTEAFF
TRBV6-5,TRBJ2-3,CASRRSGITDTQYF
TRBV18,TRBJ2-5,CASSPGTAEETQYF